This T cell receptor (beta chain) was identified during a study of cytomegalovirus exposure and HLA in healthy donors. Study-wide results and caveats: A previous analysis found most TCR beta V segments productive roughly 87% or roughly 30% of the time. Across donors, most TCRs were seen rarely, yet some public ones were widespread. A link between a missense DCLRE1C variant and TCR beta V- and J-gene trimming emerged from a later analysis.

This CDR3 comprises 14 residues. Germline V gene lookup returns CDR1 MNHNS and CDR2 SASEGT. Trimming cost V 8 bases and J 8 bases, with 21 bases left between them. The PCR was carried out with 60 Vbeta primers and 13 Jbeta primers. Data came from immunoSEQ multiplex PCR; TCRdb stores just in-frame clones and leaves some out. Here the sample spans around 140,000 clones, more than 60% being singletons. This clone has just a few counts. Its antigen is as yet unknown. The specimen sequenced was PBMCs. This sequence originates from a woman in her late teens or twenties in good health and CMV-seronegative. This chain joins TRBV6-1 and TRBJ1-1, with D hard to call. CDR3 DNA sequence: TGTGCCAGCGGACGGGAAGCAACCTTGGGGGAAGCTTTCTTT. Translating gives CASGREATLGEAFF.